These 20 T cell receptor beta chains originate from one sample sequenced in a study of long-term antiretroviral therapy in people with HIV (dated by TCRdb to between 2021 and 2023). The immunoSEQ hsTCRB v3.0 assay was used at survey level resolution for TRB variable region sequencing. This is the immuneACCESS table as TCRdb keeps it, with only in-frame sequences that have V and J called. A part of the clones is gone; compared with another copy, unresolved V genes explain less than half, and the rest is unexplained. The sample records more than 20,000 clones, 82% of which are singletons. The ten largest make up approximately 5% of the sample. The sample consisted of unsorted PBMCs, taken 0.3 years after starting antiretroviral therapy. Source of these receptors: a man aged 45-60 years with HIV.

The chain couples TRBV11-3 to TRBJ1-3; D call uncertain. CDR1 and CDR2 from the germline V gene are SGHNT and YENEEA. The CDR3 runs to 14 residues. The V end was cut by 3 bases, the J end by 4 bases, with 10 bases between. CDR3 loop: CASSFGGQGNTIYF. For the CDR3, the DNA is TGTGCCAGCAGCTTTGGAGGGCAGGGAAACACCATATATTTT.

Here the CDR3 reads CASSYRGSYEQYF. CDR3 DNA sequence: TGTGCCAGCAGTTACAGGGGGTCCTACGAGCAGTACTTC. V usage is TRBV27 and J usage is TRBJ2-7; TRBD1 matches 8 bases. CDR1 and CDR2 (germline): MNHEY, SMNVEV (reference sequence). The CDR3 runs 13 residues. V trimming: 4 bases; J trimming: 1 base; junction bases outside the gene matches: 0.

The chain employs TRBV4-1 and TRBJ2-1, with 9 bases matching TRBD2. V was clipped by 0 bases and J by 7 bases; unmatched bases: 10. Germline CDR1 and CDR2: MGHRA and YSYEKL. This CDR3 has 17 residues. The DNA for the CDR3 is TGCGCCAGCAGCCAAGATCTGGGCGGGGGGGCAAGAAATGAGCAGTTCTTC. Protein: CASSQDLGGGARNEQFF.

J is TRBJ2-7 and V is TRBV5-1, with TRBD1 identical over 8 bases. V shed 4 bases, J shed 3 bases, and the junction held 12 bases outside the gene matches. CDR3 length: 16 residues. Germline CDR1 reads SGHRS; CDR2 reads YFSETQ. CDR3 sequence (DNA): TGCGCCAGCAGCCCAGGGGGCAGGGTTGAGCTCTACGAGCAGTACTTC. Amino acid sequence: CASSPGGRVELYEQYF. The full variable domain, with the rest looked up from reference TRBV5-1 and TRBJ2-7, is KAGVTQTPRYLIKTRGQQVTLSCSPISGHRSVSWYQQTPGQGLQFLFEYFSETQRNKGNFPGRFSGRQFSNSRSEMNVSTLELGDSALYLCASSPGGRVELYEQYFGPGTRLTVT.

V usage is TRBV7-3 and J usage is TRBJ2-1; perhaps TRBD2 as D (5 bases). Germline CDR1 and CDR2: SGHTA and FQGTGA. V was cut by 5 bases and J by 7 bases, with 12 bases left in between. This CDR3 has 13 residues. The CDR3 bases are TGTGCCAGCAGCGTAGATGGCGGGAATGAGCAGTTCTTC. Encoded protein: CASSVDGGNEQFF. The full variable domain, its missing parts supplied by reference TRBV7-3 and TRBJ2-1, is GAGVSQTPSNKVTEKGKYVELRCDPISGHTALYWYRQSLGQGPEFLIYFQGTGAADDSGLPNDRFFAVRPEGSVSTLKIQRTERGDSAVYLCASSVDGGNEQFFGPGTRLTVL.

The V call is TRBV5-1, the J call TRBJ2-7; 9 bases agree with TRBD1. In germline, CDR1 is SGHRS, CDR2 YFSETQ. The CDR3 totals 14 residues. J gave up 6 bases and V 3 bases, and 7 bases lay outside the gene matches. The CDR3 DNA is TGCGCCAGCAGCTCGTTACAGGGGGCTCGCGAGCAGTACTTC. Translation: CASSSLQGAREQYF.

The chain uses TRBV28 and TRBJ1-5, with D unresolved. The V gene lost 2 bases and the J gene lost 7 bases, with 15 bases spanning the gap. The CDR3 has 15 residues. Germline V gene sequence: CDR1 MDHEN, CDR2 SYDVKM. The CDR3 region is CASSLLRGGYQPQHF. CDR3 in DNA: TGTGCCAGCAGTTTACTTCGGGGAGGTTACCAGCCCCAGCATTTT.

The V gene is TRBV11-3, the J gene TRBJ1-2; D is unresolved. The CDR3 runs to 12 residues. V dropped 1 base and J dropped 8 bases, with 8 bases sitting between them. Germline V gene lookup returns CDR1 SGHNT and CDR2 YENEEA. Here the CDR3 DNA reads TGTGCCAGCAGCTTAGGTGTGGAAGGCTACACCTTC. Its translation is CASSLGVEGYTF.

In this sample, this clone turned up once. The chain uses TRBV9 and TRBJ2-1; tentative D call: TRBD1 (6 bases). CDR3 length equals 14 residues. The V and J ends lost 6 bases and 5 bases respectively, with 15 bases between them. CDR1 is SGDLS and CDR2 is YYNGEE in the germline V gene. The CDR3 reads CASTEGQGNNEQFF. The CDR3, as DNA: TGTGCCAGCACCGAGGGTCAGGGGAACAATGAGCAGTTCTTC.

This chain links TRBV15 with TRBJ2-3, with D perhaps given as TRBD1 or TRBD2 (5 bases each). The CDR3 has 14 amino acids. Trimming cost V 3 bases and J 2 bases, with 9 bases left between them. Germline assignment: CDR1 LNHNV and CDR2 YYDKDF (reference sequence). CDR3 in DNA: TGTGCCACCAGCAGGGGGGTTTCCACAGATACGCAGTATTTT. Its protein product is CATSRGVSTDTQYF.

The V call is TRBV7-9, the J call TRBJ2-6; D perhaps matches TRBD1 (5 bases). The CDR3 runs to 19 residues. Germline CDR1 SEHNR, CDR2 FQNEAQ (reference sequence). V was cut by 3 bases and J by 3 bases, with 21 bases left in between. The CDR3 nucleotides read TGTGCCAGCAGCTTCCCTACAGGACAAGGTGCGCTTGGGGCCAACGTCCTGACTTTC. Amino acids: CASSFPTGQGALGANVLTF.

CDR3 bases: TGTGCCAGCAGCTTAGCGGGACAGTACTATGGCTACACCTTC. It translates to CASSLAGQYYGYTF. This chain joins TRBV7-2 and TRBJ1-2; 7 bases are a match to TRBD1. CDR3 size: 14 residues. Per the germline V gene, CDR1 is SGHTA and CDR2 is FQGNSA. The trim removed 0 bases at V and 3 bases at J, leaving 1 base unmatched.

The chain uses TRBV28 and TRBJ2-3, with 7 bases aligning to TRBD2. This CDR3 region has 13 residues. With V trimmed by 11 bases and J by 0 bases, 5 bases remained unmatched. CDR1 and CDR2 from the germline V gene are MDHEN and SYDVKM. The CDR3: CAGGVSSTDTQYF. The CDR3 coding sequence is TGTGCCGGGGGGGTCAGTAGCACAGATACGCAGTATTTT.

For the CDR3, the DNA is TGCAGCGTTGGGGAAGACTATGGCTACACCTTC. Its protein product is CSVGEDYGYTF. This chain connects TRBV29-1 to TRBJ1-2; D not resolved. This CDR3 is 11 amino acids long. V gave up 4 bases and J gave up 3 bases, with 6 bases separating them. Germline CDR1 reads SQVTM; CDR2 reads ANQGSEA.

V gene TRBV19 combines with J gene TRBJ1-2; D unresolved. CDR1 is LNHDA, CDR2 SQIVND, per germline (reference sequence). V lost 2 bases, J lost 6 bases, and 10 bases lay in between. The CDR3 consists of 13 residues. As DNA, the CDR3 is TGTGCCAGTAGTATAAGGCCTTGGGATGGCTACACCTTC. This sequence encodes CASSIRPWDGYTF.

V and J are TRBV5-4 and TRBJ2-3; 9 bases line up with TRBD2. Per germline, CDR1 SGHNT and CDR2 YYREEE (reference sequence). V lost 0 bases, J lost 9 bases, and 8 bases stayed unmatched. The length of the CDR3 is 15 residues. CDR3 sequence reads: CASSLGSGGPDTQYF. CDR3 nucleotide sequence: TGTGCCAGCAGCTTGGGTAGCGGGGGTCCTGACACGCAGTATTTT.

The J gene is TRBJ1-5, the V gene TRBV19; TRBD1 aligns across 7 bases. Germline CDR1 is LNHDA and CDR2 is SQIVND (reference sequence). CDR3 length equals 15 residues. With V trimmed by 3 bases and J by 3 bases, 5 bases remained unmatched. The CDR3 bases are TGTGCCAGTAGTATTAAGGGGGCGTACAATCAGCCCCAGCATTTT. Its protein product is CASSIKGAYNQPQHF.

As regards this clone: Other DNA sequences in the sample encode the same CDR3. The chain couples TRBV7-8 to TRBJ2-3, with D perhaps TRBD2 (6 bases). The CDR3 consists of 14 residues. The germline CDR1 and CDR2 sequences are SGHVS and FQNEAQ. Deletions cut 5 bases from V and 1 base from J, with 10 bases between. In nucleotides, the CDR3 is TGTGCCAGCAGCCTGGGACTCGGCACAGATACGCAGTATTTT. Amino acids: CASSLGLGTDTQYF.

Regarding this clone: At one end the junction does not follow the germline gene, possibly because of a read error. V is TRBV19 and J is TRBJ2-1; maybe TRBD1 (5 bases). Germline V gene data show CDR1 as LNHDA and CDR2 as SQIVND (reference sequence). This CDR3 is 11 amino acids long. CDR3 sequence (DNA): TGTGCCAGTGGACGTGGTGCAGGGCAGGTCTTC. Translation gives CASGRGAGQVF.

This chain links TRBV12-5 with TRBJ2-1, with D uncertain. Trimming removed 2 bases from V and 5 bases from J, with 7 bases in between. The CDR3 runs to 13 residues. The germline V gene has CDR1 LGHNT and CDR2 FRNRAP. CDR3 bases: TGTGCTAGTGGTTTGAAAGAAAACAATGAGCAGTTCTTC. Amino acid sequence: CASGLKENNEQFF.